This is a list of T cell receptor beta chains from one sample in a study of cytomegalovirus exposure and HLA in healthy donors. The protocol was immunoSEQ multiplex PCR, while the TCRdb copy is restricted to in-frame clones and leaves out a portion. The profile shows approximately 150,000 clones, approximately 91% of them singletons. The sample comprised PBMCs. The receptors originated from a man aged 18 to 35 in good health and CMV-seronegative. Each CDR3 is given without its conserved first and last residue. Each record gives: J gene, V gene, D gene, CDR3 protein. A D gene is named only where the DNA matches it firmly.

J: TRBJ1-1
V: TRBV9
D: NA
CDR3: ASSAQGGVVGTEAF

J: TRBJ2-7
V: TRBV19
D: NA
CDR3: ASSINRVSYEQY

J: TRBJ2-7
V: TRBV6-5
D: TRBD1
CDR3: ASSSGTGPYEQY

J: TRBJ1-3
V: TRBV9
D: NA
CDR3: ASSVGGGIGNTIY

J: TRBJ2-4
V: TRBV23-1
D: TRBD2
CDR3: ASSHYGRRGNIQY

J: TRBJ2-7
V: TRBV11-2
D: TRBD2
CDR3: ASSLGLAIREQY

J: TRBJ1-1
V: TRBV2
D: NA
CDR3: ASSGGWTKVSNTEAF

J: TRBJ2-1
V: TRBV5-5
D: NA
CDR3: ASSLWAGHNEQF

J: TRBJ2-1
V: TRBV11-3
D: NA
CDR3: ASSRGGLNEQF

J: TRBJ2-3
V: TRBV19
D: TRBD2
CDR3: ASSTLLAGDRTDTQY

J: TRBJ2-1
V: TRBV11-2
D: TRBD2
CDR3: ASRGWGTSGTNSYNEQF

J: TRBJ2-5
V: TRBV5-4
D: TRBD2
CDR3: ASFRASGSQETQY

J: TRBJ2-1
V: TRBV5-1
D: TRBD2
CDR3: ASSLDTSGNRF

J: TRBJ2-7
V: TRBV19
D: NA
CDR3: ASNQPGVAYEQY

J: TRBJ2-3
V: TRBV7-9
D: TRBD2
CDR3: ASSLGGNTDTQY

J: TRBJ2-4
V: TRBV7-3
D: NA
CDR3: ASSLKQVEKNIQY

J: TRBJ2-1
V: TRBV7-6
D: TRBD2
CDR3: ASGSGTSLF

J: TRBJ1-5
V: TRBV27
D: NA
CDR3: ASSPRDKNQPQH

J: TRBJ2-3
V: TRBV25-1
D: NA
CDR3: ASSGSEIPDTQY

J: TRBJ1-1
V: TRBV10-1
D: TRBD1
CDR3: ASRRQGSVTEAF

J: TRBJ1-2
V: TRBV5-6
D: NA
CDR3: ASSLSLGAGYGYT

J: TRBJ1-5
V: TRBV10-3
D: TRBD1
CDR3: AISMTGGNQPQH

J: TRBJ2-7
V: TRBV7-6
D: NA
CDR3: ASSLTVISYEQY

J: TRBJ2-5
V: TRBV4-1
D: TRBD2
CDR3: ASSQGTSGGAETQY

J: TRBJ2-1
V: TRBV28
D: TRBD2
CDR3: ASMGGSEITYNEQF

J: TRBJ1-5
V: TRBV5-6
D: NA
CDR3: ASSWGLNQPQH

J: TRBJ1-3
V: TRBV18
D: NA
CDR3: ASSPTGFGNTIY

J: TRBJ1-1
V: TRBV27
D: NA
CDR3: ASSLWGLDTEAF

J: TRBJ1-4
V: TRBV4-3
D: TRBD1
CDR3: ASSQDRTGTGWEKLF

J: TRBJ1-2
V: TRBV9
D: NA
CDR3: ASSRTDNYGYT

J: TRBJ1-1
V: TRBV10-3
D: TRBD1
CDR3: AISGGDRVAF

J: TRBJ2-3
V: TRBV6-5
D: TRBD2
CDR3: ASSYFRASGDDTQY

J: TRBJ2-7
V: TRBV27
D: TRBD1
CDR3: ASSGPGQGTYEQY

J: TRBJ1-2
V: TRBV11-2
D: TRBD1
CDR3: ASSLLQGAGGYT

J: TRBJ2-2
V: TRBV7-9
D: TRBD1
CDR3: ASSDGQGDTGELF

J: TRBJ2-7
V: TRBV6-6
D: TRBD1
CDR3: ASRAAGTGSYEQY

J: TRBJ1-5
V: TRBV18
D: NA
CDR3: ASSPRQSNQPQH

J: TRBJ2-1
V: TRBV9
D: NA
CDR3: ASSVGTTYEQF

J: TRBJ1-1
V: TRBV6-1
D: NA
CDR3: ASSESIPSLP

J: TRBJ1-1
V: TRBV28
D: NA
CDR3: ASSRQANTEAF

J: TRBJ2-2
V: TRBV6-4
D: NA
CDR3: ASSRGTGELF

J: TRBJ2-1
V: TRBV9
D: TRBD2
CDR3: ASSPGLADYNEQF

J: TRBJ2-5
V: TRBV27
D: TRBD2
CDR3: ATKRWASGSQETQY

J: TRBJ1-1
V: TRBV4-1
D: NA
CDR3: ASSGLGGNTEAF

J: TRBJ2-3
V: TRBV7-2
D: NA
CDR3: ASTSRRGADTQY

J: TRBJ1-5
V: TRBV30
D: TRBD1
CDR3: AWSAGTGNQPQH

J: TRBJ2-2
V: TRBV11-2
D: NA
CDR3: ASSLDLRDTGELF

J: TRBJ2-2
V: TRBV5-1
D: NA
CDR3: ASSPGGGASTGELF

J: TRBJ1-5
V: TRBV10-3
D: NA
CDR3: AISGQLGENQPQH

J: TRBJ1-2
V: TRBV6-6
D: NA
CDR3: ASSYSRDTNYGYT

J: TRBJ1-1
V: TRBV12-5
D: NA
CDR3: ASGPKGGTEAF

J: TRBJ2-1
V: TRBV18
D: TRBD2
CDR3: ASSPSSGGAAGSYNEQF